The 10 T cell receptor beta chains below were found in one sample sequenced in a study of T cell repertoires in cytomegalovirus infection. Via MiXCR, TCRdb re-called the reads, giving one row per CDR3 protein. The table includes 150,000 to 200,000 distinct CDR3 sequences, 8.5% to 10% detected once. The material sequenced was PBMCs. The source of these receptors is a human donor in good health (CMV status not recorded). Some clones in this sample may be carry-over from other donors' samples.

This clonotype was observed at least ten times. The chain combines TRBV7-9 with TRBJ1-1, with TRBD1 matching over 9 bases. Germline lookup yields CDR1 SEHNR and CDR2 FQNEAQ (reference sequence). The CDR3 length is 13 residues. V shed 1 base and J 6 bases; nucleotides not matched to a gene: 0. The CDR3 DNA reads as TGTGCCAGCAGCTTAGGGACAGGGGCTGAAGCTTTCTTT. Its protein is CASSLGTGAEAFF.

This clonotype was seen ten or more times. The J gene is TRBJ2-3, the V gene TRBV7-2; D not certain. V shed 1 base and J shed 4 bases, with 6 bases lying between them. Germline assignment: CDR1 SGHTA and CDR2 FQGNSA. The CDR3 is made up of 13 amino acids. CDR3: CASSLVPPDTQYF. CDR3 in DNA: TGTGCCAGCAGCTTAGTTCCCCCAGATACGCAGTATTTT.

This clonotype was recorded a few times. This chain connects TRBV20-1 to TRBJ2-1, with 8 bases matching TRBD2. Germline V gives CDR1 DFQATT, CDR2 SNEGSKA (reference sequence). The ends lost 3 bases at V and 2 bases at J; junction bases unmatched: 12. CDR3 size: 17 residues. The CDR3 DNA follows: TGCAGTGCTAGGAAATATTTCGGTAGCGGGACCTACAATGAGCAGTTCTTC. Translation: CSARKYFGSGTYNEQFF.

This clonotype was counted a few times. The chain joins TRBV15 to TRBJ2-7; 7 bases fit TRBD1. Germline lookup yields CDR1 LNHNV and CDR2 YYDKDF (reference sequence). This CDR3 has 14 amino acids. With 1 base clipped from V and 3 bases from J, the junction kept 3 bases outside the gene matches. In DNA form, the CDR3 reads TGTGCCACCAGCAGAGCCGGGACAGTCTACGAGCAGTACTTC. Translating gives CATSRAGTVYEQYF. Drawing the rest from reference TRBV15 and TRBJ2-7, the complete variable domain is DAMVIQNPRYQVTQFGKPVTLSCSQTLNHNVMYWYQQKSSQAPKLLFHYYDKDFNNEADTPDNFQSRRPNTSFCFLDIRSPGLGDTAMYLCATSRAGTVYEQYFGPGTRLTVT.

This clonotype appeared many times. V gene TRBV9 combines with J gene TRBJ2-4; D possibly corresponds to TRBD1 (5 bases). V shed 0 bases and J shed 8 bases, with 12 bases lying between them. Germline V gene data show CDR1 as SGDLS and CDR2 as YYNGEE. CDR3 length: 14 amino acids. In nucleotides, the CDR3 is TGTGCCAGCAGCGTAGCATCCAGGGAAGACATTCAGTACTTC. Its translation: CASSVASREDIQYF.

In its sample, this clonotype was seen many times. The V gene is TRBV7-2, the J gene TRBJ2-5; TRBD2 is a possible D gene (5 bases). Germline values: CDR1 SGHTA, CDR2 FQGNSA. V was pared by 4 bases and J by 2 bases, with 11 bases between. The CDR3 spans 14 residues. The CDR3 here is CASSSRGSQETQYF. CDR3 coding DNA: TGTGCCAGCAGCTCCCGGGGTTCTCAAGAGACCCAGTACTTC.

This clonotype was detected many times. CDR3 nucleotide sequence: TGTGCCAGCAGACTCGAACAGATCAATCAGCCCCAGCATTTT. It specifies CASRLEQINQPQHF. The chain is built from TRBV12-3 or TRBV12-4 and TRBJ1-5; D gene ambiguous. The CDR3 spans 14 residues. Deletions cut 6 bases from V and 3 bases from J, with 12 bases between.

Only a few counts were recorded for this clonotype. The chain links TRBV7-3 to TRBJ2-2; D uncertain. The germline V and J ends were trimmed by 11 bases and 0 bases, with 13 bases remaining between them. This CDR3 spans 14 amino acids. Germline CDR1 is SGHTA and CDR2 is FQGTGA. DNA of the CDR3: TGTGCCTCAGGCCCGGCCACGAACACCGGGGAGCTGTTTTTT. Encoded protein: CASGPATNTGELFF.

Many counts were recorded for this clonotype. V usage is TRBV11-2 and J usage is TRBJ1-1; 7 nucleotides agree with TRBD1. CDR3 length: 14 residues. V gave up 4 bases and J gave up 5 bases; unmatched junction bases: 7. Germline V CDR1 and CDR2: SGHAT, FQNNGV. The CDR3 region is CASSYVQGGTEAFF. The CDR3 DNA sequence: TGTGCCAGCAGCTACGTTCAGGGGGGGACTGAAGCTTTCTTT.

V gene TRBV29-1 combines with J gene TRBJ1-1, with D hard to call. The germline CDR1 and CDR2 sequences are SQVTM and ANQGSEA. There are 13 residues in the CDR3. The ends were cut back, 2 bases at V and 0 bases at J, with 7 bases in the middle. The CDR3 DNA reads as TGCAGCGTTGAACAGGTCCTGAACACTGAAGCTTTCTTT. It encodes CSVEQVLNTEAFF.